This is a list of T cell receptor beta chains from one sample in a study of blood T cell repertoires in COVID-19. Assay used: immunoSEQ multiplex PCR; TCRdb lists only in-frame clones, some missing. Found here are under 150,000 clones, more than 80% of them singletons; the top ten hold 4.3%. Sequenced: peripheral blood. These receptors all stem from a human donor in a cohort sampled during active COVID-19. Each CDR3 is given with its conserved first and last residue. The D gene is left open where the match is weak. The size of a clone is reported for some rows only, either as once, few or many, or as a class for expanded clones.

.,TRBJ2-1,TRBV7-2,.,TGTGCCAGCAGAATGGGGGGAGGCTCCTACAATGAGCAGTTCTTC,CASRMGGGSYNEQFF
TRBD1,TRBJ1-4,TRBV6-5,once,TGTGCCACCCTCAGGGGACAGGGCAGAGAAAAACTGTTTTTT,CATLRGQGREKLFF
.,TRBJ1-2,TRBV7-2,.,TGTGCCAGCAGCTTAGACAGAGAATATGGCTACACCTTC,CASSLDREYGYTF
TRBD1,TRBJ2-3,TRBV15,.,TGTGCCACCAGCGGAGAACAGGGGGGAGCAGATACGCAGTATTTT,CATSGEQGGADTQYF
.,TRBJ2-1,TRBV27,.,TGTGCCAGCAGTTTTGTACCGGGAGCAAACTACAATGAGCAGTTCTTC,CASSFVPGANYNEQFF
.,TRBJ2-3,TRBV5-4,.,TGTGCCAGCCGCGACAGTACAAGCACAGATACGCAGTATTTT,CASRDSTSTDTQYF
.,TRBJ2-5,TRBV9,.,TGTGCCAGCAGCGTCACAGTCGCCGGGGACCAAGAGACCCAGTACTTC,CASSVTVAGDQETQYF
TRBD2,TRBJ2-1,TRBV9,.,TGTGCCAGCAGCGATTCGGAGGCGGGAGTTAAGAGTCGGGACAATGAGCAGTTCTTC,CASSDSEAGVKSRDNEQFF
.,TRBJ1-4,TRBV30,.,TGTGCCTGGAGTGCTGGCCAGGGTGGAGGGGAAAAACTGTTTTTT,CAWSAGQGGGEKLFF
.,TRBJ2-1,TRBV3-1/TRBV3-2,.,TGTGCCAGCAGCCTCTCGGTAGCGTCGAATGAGCAGTTCTTC,CASSLSVASNEQFF
.,TRBJ2-5,TRBV28,.,TGTGCCAGCAGTGGGGCAGCCGGGGAGACCCAGTACTTC,CASSGAAGETQYF